This T cell receptor (beta chain) was sequenced in a study of CD8 T cells in ankylosing spondylitis. TCRdb ran MiXCR on the 5' RACE reads and lists one entry per CDR3 protein. Of some 120,000 distinct CDR3 sequences listed, roughly an eighth are singletons. This clonotype showed up many times. Per the germline V gene, CDR1 is DFQATT and CDR2 is SNEGSKA (reference sequence). The CDR3 totals 15 residues. V dropped 1 base and J dropped 5 bases, with 15 bases sitting between them. The chain joins TRBV20-1 to TRBJ1-5; D is perhaps TRBD1 (6 bases). This clonotype originated in a female donor with ankylosing spondylitis or in good health (not recorded which). The specimen sequenced was blood, either unsorted or a sorted T cell fraction (not recorded which). The CDR3 spells CSARGGALKDQPQHF. In nucleotides, the CDR3 is TGCAGTGCTAGAGGGGGGGCCTTAAAAGATCAGCCCCAGCATTTT.